Described below is a single T cell receptor beta chain sequence and its context. The sample belongs to a study of T cell responses to AZD1222 COVID-19 vaccine. Study overall: Pooled together were second doses at about 4 or about 12 weeks.

The CDR3 is made up of 15 amino acids. The V and J ends lost 6 bases and 5 bases, in that order; junction bases with no gene match: 8. From germline, CDR1 is KGHSH and CDR2 LQKENI. Libraries were prepared by immunoSEQ multiplex PCR; TCRdb keeps only in-frame clonotypes and omits some of them. Of 65,000 to 80,000 clones in the sample, 90% were seen once. This clonotype was sampled from an adult in good health. The sample consisted of peripheral blood, taken on day 0 of AZD1222 vaccination. V usage is TRBV18 and J usage is TRBJ1-4; 8 nucleotides agree with TRBD1. Here the CDR3 DNA reads TGTGCCAGCTCGCCGCGACAGGGGATCAATGAAAAACTGTTTTTT. Amino acids: CASSPRQGINEKLFF.